This paragraph covers one T cell receptor (beta chain) sequence. The data are from a study of control samples from healthy donors and cancer patients. Sequencing was performed with immunoSEQ multiplex PCR; in TCRdb, only in-frame clones are kept and a portion is missing. This table holds 110,000 to 150,000 clones, 92% found once. Trimming cost V 1 base and J 8 bases, with 5 bases left between them. The CDR3 loop spans 11 amino acids. The germline CDR1 and CDR2 sequences are SEHNR and FQNEAQ (reference sequence). The V and J genes are TRBV7-9 and TRBJ1-2; no reliable D call. This TCR was recovered from a young man in good health. Sequenced: blood. The CDR3 region is CASSLDVGYTF. DNA for the CDR3: TGTGCCAGCAGCTTAGATGTAGGCTACACCTTC.